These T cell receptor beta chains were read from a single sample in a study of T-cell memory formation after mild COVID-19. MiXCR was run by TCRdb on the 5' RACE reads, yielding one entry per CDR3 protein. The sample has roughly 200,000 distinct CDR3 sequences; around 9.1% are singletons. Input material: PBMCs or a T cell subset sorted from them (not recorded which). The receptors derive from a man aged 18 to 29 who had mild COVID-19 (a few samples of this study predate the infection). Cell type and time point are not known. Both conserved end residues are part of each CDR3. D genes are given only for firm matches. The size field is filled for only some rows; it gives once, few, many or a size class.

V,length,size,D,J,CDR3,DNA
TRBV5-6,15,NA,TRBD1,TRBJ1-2,CASSSGQGVSYGYTF,TGTGCCAGCAGCTCCGGACAGGGGGTTTCCTATGGCTACACCTTC
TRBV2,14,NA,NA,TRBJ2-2,CASSLGRGPGELFF,TGTGCCAGCAGTTTGGGCAGGGGTCCCGGGGAGCTGTTTTTT
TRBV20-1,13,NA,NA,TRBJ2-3,CSARDWYTDTQYF,TGCAGTGCTAGAGATTGGTACACAGATACGCAGTATTTT
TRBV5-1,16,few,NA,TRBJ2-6,CASSLGLDSGANVLTF,TGCGCCAGCAGCTTGGGACTCGACTCTGGGGCCAACGTCCTGACTTTC
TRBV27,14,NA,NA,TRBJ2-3,CASSSYETGDTQYF,TGTGCCAGCAGTTCCTACGAGACCGGGGATACGCAGTATTTT
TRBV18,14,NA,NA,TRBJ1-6,CASSTGPYNSPLHF,TGTGCCAGCTCGACAGGCCCATATAATTCACCCCTCCACTTT
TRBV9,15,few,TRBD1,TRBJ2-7,CASSVGQGVSYEQYF,TGTGCCAGCAGCGTAGGTCAGGGGGTCTCCTACGAGCAGTACTTC
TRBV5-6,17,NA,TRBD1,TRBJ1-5,CASSFRTGGNSNQPQHF,TGTGCCAGCAGCTTTCGTACAGGGGGAAATAGCAATCAGCCCCAGCATTTT
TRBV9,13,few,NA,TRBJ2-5,CASNNPGLETQYF,TGTGCCAGCAACAACCCAGGGTTGGAGACCCAGTACTTC
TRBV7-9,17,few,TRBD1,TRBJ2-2,CASSSTPGTGGTGELFF,TGTGCCAGCAGCTCCACTCCCGGGACAGGGGGGACCGGGGAGCTGTTTTTT
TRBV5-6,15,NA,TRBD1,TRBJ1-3,CASSLGTGAADTIYF,TGTGCCAGCAGCCTCGGGACAGGGGCAGCCGACACCATATATTTT
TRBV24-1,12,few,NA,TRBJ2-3,CATEGNTDTQYF,TGTGCCACCGAGGGGAACACAGATACGCAGTATTTT
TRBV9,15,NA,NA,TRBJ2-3,CASSLRRSSTDTQYF,TGTGCCAGCAGTCTTAGACGGAGTAGCACAGATACGCAGTATTTT
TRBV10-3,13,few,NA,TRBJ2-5,CAISDRGGETQYF,TGTGCCATCAGTGACAGGGGAGGAGAGACCCAGTACTTC
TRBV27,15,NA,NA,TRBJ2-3,CASSRRSGRTDTQYF,TGTGCCAGCAGCAGGCGGAGCGGTCGGACAGATACGCAGTATTTT
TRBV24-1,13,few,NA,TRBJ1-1,CATSGGVSFEAFF,TGTGCCACCAGTGGGGGGGTGAGCTTTGAAGCTTTCTTT
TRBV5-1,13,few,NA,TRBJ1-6,CASSPRDRIPLHF,TGCGCCAGCAGCCCTCGGGACCGGATTCCCCTCCACTTT
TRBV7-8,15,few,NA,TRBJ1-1,CASSPKRVRTTEAFF,TGTGCCAGCAGCCCTAAGAGGGTGCGGACCACTGAAGCTTTCTTT
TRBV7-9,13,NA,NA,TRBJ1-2,CASSRSWDEGYTF,TGTGCCAGCAGCCGGAGCTGGGATGAAGGCTACACCTTC
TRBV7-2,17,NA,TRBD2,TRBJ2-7,CASSLATGGDRRYEQYF,TGTGCCAGCAGCTTAGCTACGGGGGGGGACCGCAGGTACGAGCAGTACTTC
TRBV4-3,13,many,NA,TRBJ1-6,CASSQDPPSPLHF,TGCGCCAGCAGCCAAGATCCTCCCAGCCCCCTCCACTTT
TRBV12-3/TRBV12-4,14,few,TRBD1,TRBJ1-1,CASTATGYATEAFF,TGTGCCAGCACCGCGACAGGGTACGCCACTGAAGCTTTCTTT
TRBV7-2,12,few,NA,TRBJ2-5,CASSLPSLTQYF,TGTGCCAGCAGCCTACCCTCGTTGACCCAGTACTTC
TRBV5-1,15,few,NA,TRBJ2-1,CASSLVAASYNEQFF,TGCGCCAGCAGCTTGGTCGCGGCTTCCTACAATGAGCAGTTCTTC
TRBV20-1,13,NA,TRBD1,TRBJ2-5,CSARTGYQETQYF,TGCAGTGCTAGGACAGGGTACCAAGAGACCCAGTACTTC
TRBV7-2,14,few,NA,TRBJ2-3,CASSFIEGVVVQYF,TGTGCCAGCAGCTTCATAGAGGGGGTAGTGGTCCAGTATTTT
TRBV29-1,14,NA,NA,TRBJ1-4,CSVVPAATNEKLFF,TGCAGCGTTGTGCCGGCCGCAACTAATGAAAAACTGTTTTTT
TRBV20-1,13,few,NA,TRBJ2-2,CSAQLGGTGELFF,TGCAGTGCTCAACTTGGGGGTACCGGGGAGCTGTTTTTT
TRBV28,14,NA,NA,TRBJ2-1,CASSFAGDGDEQFF,TGTGCCAGCAGTTTTGCTGGGGACGGGGATGAGCAGTTCTTC
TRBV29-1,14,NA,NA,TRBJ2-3,CSVVRAGTTDTQYF,TGCAGCGTTGTCCGGGCGGGGACCACAGATACGCAGTATTTT
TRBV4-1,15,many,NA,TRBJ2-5,CASRPLDSPQETQYF,TGCGCCAGCAGACCCCTGGACTCGCCCCAAGAGACCCAGTACTTC
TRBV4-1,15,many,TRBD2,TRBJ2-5,CASSRLGGTQETQYF,TGCGCCAGCAGCCGACTCGGGGGGACTCAAGAGACCCAGTACTTC
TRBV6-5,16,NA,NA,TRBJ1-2,CASSYTSGGLGFGYTF,TGTGCCAGCAGTTACACCTCGGGGGGCCTAGGTTTTGGCTACACCTTC
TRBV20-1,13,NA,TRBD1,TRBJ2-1,CSATRTGYNEQFF,TGCAGTGCTACTCGGACAGGCTACAATGAGCAGTTCTTC
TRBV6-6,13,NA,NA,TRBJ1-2,CATTDNPVGGYTF,TGTGCCACCACCGATAACCCGGTGGGTGGCTACACCTTC
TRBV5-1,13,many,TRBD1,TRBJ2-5,CASSSTGGETQYF,TGCGCCAGCAGCTCCACAGGGGGAGAGACCCAGTACTTC
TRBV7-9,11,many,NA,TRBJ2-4,CASSLGTIQYF,TGTGCCAGCAGCTTAGGCACCATTCAGTACTTC
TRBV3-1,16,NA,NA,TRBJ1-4,CASSLRQPAANEKLFF,TGTGCCAGCAGTCTTCGACAGCCCGCGGCTAATGAAAAACTGTTTTTT
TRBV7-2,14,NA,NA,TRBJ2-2,CASSLTLTTGELFF,TGTGCCAGCAGCTTGACACTGACGACCGGGGAGCTGTTTTTT
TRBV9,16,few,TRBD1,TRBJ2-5,CASSPRQGGWQETQYF,TGTGCCAGCAGCCCCCGACAGGGCGGGTGGCAAGAGACCCAGTACTTC
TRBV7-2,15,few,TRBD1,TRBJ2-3,CASSLVVGQGDTQYF,TGTGCCAGCAGCTTAGTTGTAGGACAGGGAGATACGCAGTATTTT